The clone carrying this T cell receptor beta chain was seen ten or more times. Its antigen is still unknown. 5'RACE employing 10-nucleotide random UMIs yielded the cDNA. From 15-18 subjects, each sequencing run yielded over 190 million TCR-beta sequences. TCRdb reprocessed the 5' RACE reads with MiXCR, giving one entry per CDR3 protein. The top ten hold 1.6% of the sample, which has 45,000 to 60,000 distinct CDR3 sequences, 3.6% seen once. The CDR3 sequence is 18 residues long. J lost 0 bases, V lost 2 bases, and 11 bases had no gene match. Germline values: CDR1 SGHRS, CDR2 YFSETQ. The source of the sample is a study of neurological immune-mediated disorders. General study findings and limits: When the repertoires were sorted by phylogenetic grouping, those of 18 of 34 multiple sclerosis patients ended up in one related-CDR3 cluster, a possible signature. Clinical and MRI features did not associate with the cluster found in multiple sclerosis patients.

What was sequenced was PBMCs. The source of this sequence is a man aged 25-45 years with multiple sclerosis. The gene calls are TRBV5-1 and TRBJ1-1; TRBD1 matches at 9 bases. The CDR3 DNA is TGCGCCAGCAGCTTTCAAGGGGCGGGGACAGGGCTGAACACTGAAGCTTTCTTT. Translation: CASSFQGAGTGLNTEAFF.